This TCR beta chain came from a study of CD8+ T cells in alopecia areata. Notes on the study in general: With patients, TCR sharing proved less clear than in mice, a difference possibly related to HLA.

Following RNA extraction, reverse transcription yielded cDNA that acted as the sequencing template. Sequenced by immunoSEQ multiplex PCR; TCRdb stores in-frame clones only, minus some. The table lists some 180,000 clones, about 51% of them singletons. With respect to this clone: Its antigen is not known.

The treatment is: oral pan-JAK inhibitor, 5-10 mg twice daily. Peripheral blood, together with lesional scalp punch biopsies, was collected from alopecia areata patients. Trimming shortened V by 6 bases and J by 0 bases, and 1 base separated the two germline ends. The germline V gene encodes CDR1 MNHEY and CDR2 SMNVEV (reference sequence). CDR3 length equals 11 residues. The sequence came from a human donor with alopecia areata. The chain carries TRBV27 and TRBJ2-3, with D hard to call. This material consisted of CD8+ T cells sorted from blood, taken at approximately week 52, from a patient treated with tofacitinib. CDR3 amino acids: CASRSTDTQYF. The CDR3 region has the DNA TGTGCCAGCAGAAGCACAGATACGCAGTATTTT.